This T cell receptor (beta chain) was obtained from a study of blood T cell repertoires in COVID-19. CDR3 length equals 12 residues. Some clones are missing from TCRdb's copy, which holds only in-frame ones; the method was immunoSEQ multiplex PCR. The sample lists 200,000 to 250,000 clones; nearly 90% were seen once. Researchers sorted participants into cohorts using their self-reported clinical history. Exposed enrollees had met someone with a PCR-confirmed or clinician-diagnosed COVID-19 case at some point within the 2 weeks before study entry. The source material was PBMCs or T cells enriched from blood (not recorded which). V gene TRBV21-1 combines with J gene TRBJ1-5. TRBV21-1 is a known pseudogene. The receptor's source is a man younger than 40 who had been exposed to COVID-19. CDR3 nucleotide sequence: TGTGCCAGCAGCAATGGGGAGTTTCCCCAGCATTTT. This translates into CASSNGEFPQHF.